The next 30 T cell receptor beta chains were all read from a single sample in a study of TIL therapy for anti-PD-1-resistant metastatic lung cancer. This sample's time point: pre-treatment sample, taken before nivolumab and TIL therapy. Sequencing used immunoSEQ v3. Only in-frame clones appear in the TCRdb table, and some are missing; sequencing was by immunoSEQ multiplex PCR. The data show tens of thousands of clones, just over 70% seen once. The source was blood, collected at baseline. All receptors derive from a person aged 30 to 80 with non-small cell lung cancer.

The V and J genes are TRBV6-5 and TRBJ2-2, with no clear D. V lost 5 bases to trimming and J lost 8 bases, with 9 bases between them. Germline values: CDR1 MNHEY, CDR2 SVGAGI. This CDR3 spans 12 amino acids. CDR3 sequence: CASSPRVGELFF. The CDR3 DNA follows: TGTGCCAGCAGTCCACGGGTAGGGGAGCTGTTTTTT.

This clone was counted once. This rearrangement joins TRBV7-9 to TRBJ2-4; a weak D match, TRBD1 (6 bases). The CDR3 is 13 amino acids. Deletions cut 4 bases from V and 8 bases from J, with 12 bases between. Per the germline V gene, CDR1 is SEHNR and CDR2 is FQNEAQ (reference sequence). The chain's CDR3 is CASSYRAADIQYF. The DNA of the CDR3 is TGTGCCAGCAGCTACAGGGCGGCGGACATTCAGTACTTC.

A few counts support this clone. The chain has TRBV6-1 and TRBJ1-1; tentatively, D is TRBD1 (5 bases). The V gene lost 0 bases and the J gene lost 11 bases, with 13 bases spanning the gap. The CDR3 sequence is 13 residues long. Germline loops: CDR1 MNHNS, CDR2 SASEGT. This chain's CDR3 is CASSEAGGTSAFF. The CDR3 DNA reads as TGTGCCAGCAGTGAAGCTGGCGGGACGTCGGCTTTCTTT.

The chain combines TRBV3-1 (or the pseudogene TRBV3-2) with TRBJ1-1; TRBD1 aligns across 8 bases. The CDR3 length is 15 residues. Unmatched junction bases numbered 9, after V lost 4 bases and J lost 5 bases. The germline V gene has CDR1 LGHDT and CDR2 YNNKEL (reference sequence). Written as DNA, the CDR3 is TGTGCCAGCAGCCTCCGGACAGGGAGGGAAACTGAAGCTTTCTTT. It encodes CASSLRTGRETEAFF.

The chain uses TRBV11-3 and TRBJ2-7; the D gene is possibly TRBD2 (6 bases). Trimming stripped 1 base from V and 6 bases from J, with 16 bases between. There are 15 residues in the CDR3. Germline V gene sequence: CDR1 SGHNT, CDR2 YENEEA. For the CDR3, the DNA is TGTGCCAGCAGCTTAGGGGGGGAGTCTGCTAGCGAGCAGTACTTC. It codes for CASSLGGESASEQYF. Using reference TRBV11-3 and TRBJ2-7 for the parts outside the CDR3, the full variable domain is EAGVVQSPRYKIIEKKQPVAFWCNPISGHNTLYWYLQNLGQGPELLIRYENEEAVDDSQLPKDRFSAERLKGVDSTLKIQPAELGDSAVYLCASSLGGESASEQYFGPGTRLTVT.

The rearrangement uses TRBV30 and TRBJ1-5, with 8 nucleotides matching TRBD1. The CDR3 runs to 14 residues. Looked up from germline, CDR1 is GTSNPN and CDR2 is SVGIG (reference sequence). After removal of 5 bases from V and 4 bases from J, the junction contained 7 bases not matched to a gene. This CDR3 reads CAWSRTGWNQPQHF. DNA for the CDR3: TGTGCCTGGTCGCGGACAGGGTGGAATCAGCCCCAGCATTTT. The full variable domain, with the rest looked up from reference TRBV30 and TRBJ1-5, is SQTIHQWPATLVQPVGSPLSLECTVEGTSNPNLYWYRQAAGRGLQLLFYSVGIGQISSEVPQNLSASRPQDRQFILSSKKLLLSDSGFYLCAWSRTGWNQPQHFGDGTRLSIL.

The chain is built from TRBV5-1 and TRBJ2-5; 11 bases line up with TRBD2. This CDR3 has 17 residues. V lost 3 bases to trimming and J lost 5 bases; unmatched junction nucleotides: 12. Germline CDR1 and CDR2: SGHRS and YFSETQ. The CDR3 protein is CASSSNVAGGPGETQYF. The DNA of the CDR3 is TGCGCCAGCAGCTCAAATGTAGCGGGAGGGCCGGGGGAGACCCAGTACTTC.

The V and J genes are TRBV5-8 and TRBJ2-7; 11 positions match TRBD2. The junction had 7 bases not matched to a gene; V was cut back by 2 bases and J by 0 bases. CDR3 length: 17 amino acids. Germline assignment: CDR1 SGHTS and CDR2 YDEGEE. CDR3: CASSFSGTSGSSYEQYF. The CDR3 nucleotides read TGTGCCAGCAGCTTCTCCGGGACTAGCGGTAGCTCCTACGAGCAGTACTTC. Variable domain in full (rest from reference TRBV5-8 and TRBJ2-7): EAGVTQSPTHLIKTRGQQATLRCSPISGHTSVYWYQQALGLGLQFLLWYDEGEERNRGNFPPRFSGRQFPNYSSELNVNALELEDSALYLCASSFSGTSGSSYEQYFGPGTRLTVT.

This clone occurred once. This sequence joins TRBV4-3 and TRBJ1-6; D is ambiguous. V gave up 2 bases and J gave up 10 bases, with 12 bases separating them. The germline gives CDR1 LGHNA, CDR2 YSLEER. This CDR3 is 14 amino acids long. The CDR3 protein is CASSQRPEQSPLHF. CDR3 coding DNA: TGCGCCAGCAGCCAACGTCCCGAGCAGTCACCCCTCCACTTT.

V usage is TRBV6-5 and J usage is TRBJ2-1; 11 bases match TRBD2. The germline V gene encodes CDR1 MNHEY and CDR2 SVGAGI. V lost 5 bases, J lost 3 bases, and 3 bases stayed unmatched. The CDR3 has 15 residues. In DNA, the CDR3 is TGTGCCAGCAGTCGCACTAGCGGGAGCTACAATGAGCAGTTCTTC. Translating it yields CASSRTSGSYNEQFF.

The chain uses TRBV7-9 and TRBJ2-5; 14 nucleotides align to TRBD2. The germline V gene has CDR1 SEHNR and CDR2 FQNEAQ (reference sequence). V lost 1 base and J lost 0; bases outside the gene matches: 1. CDR3 length equals 17 residues. CDR3 region: CASSLGGLAGDQETQYF. The CDR3 coding sequence is TGTGCCAGCAGCTTAGGGGGACTAGCGGGGGACCAAGAGACCCAGTACTTC.

The J gene is TRBJ1-5, the V gene TRBV10-2; D remains ambiguous. The CDR3 covers 13 residues. Germline loops: CDR1 WSHSY, CDR2 SAAADI. The V and J ends lost 9 bases and 3 bases respectively, with 12 bases between them. This chain's CDR3 is CASQPRFNQPQHF. CDR3 coding DNA: TGCGCCAGTCAGCCCAGGTTCAATCAGCCCCAGCATTTT.

The CDR3 DNA follows: TGTGCCAGCAGCGCCCGGGACAGGGTCGTCCCAGCTTTCTTT. It yields the protein CASSARDRVVPAFF. The chain couples TRBV9 to TRBJ1-1; TRBD1 matches 9 bases. Per the germline V gene, CDR1 is SGDLS and CDR2 is YYNGEE. The CDR3 spans 14 residues. After removal of 3 bases from V and 10 bases from J, the junction contained 10 bases not matched to a gene.

This clone was counted once. The chain carries TRBV18 and TRBJ2-7; D ambiguous. V dropped 4 bases and J dropped 2 bases, with 9 bases sitting between them. This CDR3 spans 13 amino acids. Germline lookup yields CDR1 KGHSH and CDR2 LQKENI. In DNA, the CDR3 is TGTGCCAGCTCACGAGCAGAGACCTACGAGCAGTACTTC. Protein product: CASSRAETYEQYF.

CDR3 in amino acids: CASSLEVYEQYF. CDR3 sequence (DNA): TGTGCCAGCAGCTTGGAAGTCTACGAGCAGTACTTC. V is TRBV5-6 and J is TRBJ2-7; D gene ambiguous. This CDR3 contains 12 residues. The germline V gene encodes CDR1 SGHDT and CDR2 YYEEEE. The germline V and J ends were trimmed by 0 bases and 3 bases, with 4 bases remaining between them.

The CDR3 protein is CSASLRGLGAGEGSQPQHF. CDR3 nucleotide sequence: TGCAGTGCTAGTCTCAGGGGGTTGGGGGCAGGGGAGGGAAGTCAGCCCCAGCATTTT. This chain joins TRBV20-1 and TRBJ1-5, with 7 bases aligning to TRBD1. Germline V lookup: CDR1 DFQATT, CDR2 SNEGSKA (reference sequence). The CDR3 totals 19 residues. The ends lost 3 bases at V and 6 bases at J; junction bases unmatched: 23.

The rearrangement joins TRBV2 to TRBJ2-7, with D uncertain. Germline V gives CDR1 SNHLY, CDR2 FYNNEI. The CDR3 covers 12 residues. The ends were cut back, 2 bases at V and 2 bases at J, with 4 bases in the middle. CDR3 DNA sequence: TGTGCCAGCAGTGAAAGCACCTACGAGCAGTACTTC. It translates to CASSESTYEQYF.

The V gene is TRBV21-1, the J gene TRBJ1-3. TRBV21-1 counts as a pseudogene. CDR3 length equals 17 residues. CDR3 sequence (DNA): TGTGCCAGCAGCAAATGTAAAGGAACATACTCTGGAAACACCATATATTTT. Its protein product is CASSKCKGTYSGNTIYF.

This chain joins TRBV7-6 and TRBJ2-1, with TRBD2 matching over 7 bases. CDR3 length: 15 residues. After removal of 5 bases from V and 3 bases from J, the junction contained 7 bases not matched to a gene. The germline V gene encodes CDR1 SGHVS and CDR2 FNYEAQ. The chain's CDR3 is CASSPGTNRYNEQFF. DNA of the CDR3: TGTGCCAGCAGCCCCGGGACTAATCGCTACAATGAGCAGTTCTTC.

The V call is TRBV6-1, the J call TRBJ1-1; D call uncertain. The germline gives CDR1 MNHNS, CDR2 SASEGT. The CDR3 spans 15 residues. V was trimmed by 1 base and J by 2 bases, leaving 11 bases between them. The CDR3 DNA sequence: TGTGCCAGCAGTGAAGAGGTCAGGTTCAACACTGAAGCTTTCTTT. Translating gives CASSEEVRFNTEAFF.

The V and J genes are TRBV5-6 and TRBJ1-2; D ambiguous. Per the germline V gene, CDR1 is SGHDT and CDR2 is YYEEEE. V lost 0 bases to trimming and J lost 6 bases, with 9 bases between them. The length of the CDR3 is 13 residues. The CDR3 is CASSLGARDGYTF. The CDR3 DNA is TGTGCCAGCAGCTTGGGAGCTCGGGATGGCTACACCTTC.

The chain is built from TRBV12-3 or TRBV12-4 and TRBJ1-2; a possible D gene is TRBD1 (6 bases). V gave up 8 bases and J gave up 6 bases, with 13 bases separating them. The CDR3 runs to 12 residues. The CDR3 is CASGLYRDGYTF. The CDR3 DNA reads TGTGCCAGCGGGCTATACAGGGATGGCTACACCTTC.

This clone appeared once. The chain combines TRBV6-5 with TRBJ1-6; D is unclear. This CDR3 has 14 amino acids. CDR1 MNHEY and CDR2 SVGAGI come from the germline V gene. V dropped 0 bases and J dropped 3 bases, with 3 bases sitting between them. The CDR3, as DNA: TGTGCCAGCAGTTACTCTGGCTATAATTCACCCCTCCACTTT. Its protein is CASSYSGYNSPLHF.

The V call is TRBV25-1, the J call TRBJ2-1; the match to TRBD2 covers 11 bases. The V and J ends lost 8 bases and 0 bases, in that order; junction bases with no gene match: 6. This CDR3 contains 16 residues. The germline gives CDR1 MGHDK, CDR2 SYGVNS. Here the CDR3 DNA reads TGTGCCAGCTCCGTAGCGGGGGGGCACTCCTACAATGAGCAGTTCTTC. Its protein is CASSVAGGHSYNEQFF.

CDR3 in amino acids: CASSQDRQIGKSSYEQYF. The CDR3 DNA is TGCGCCAGCAGCCAAGATCGCCAAATCGGGAAAAGCTCCTACGAGCAGTACTTC. This chain connects TRBV4-1 to TRBJ2-7, with D possibly matching TRBD2 (5 bases). Trimming shortened V by 0 bases and J by 0 bases, and 18 bases separated the two germline ends. This CDR3 spans 18 amino acids. CDR1 and CDR2 (germline): MGHRA, YSYEKL.

This clone came up a few times. This sequence joins TRBV1 and TRBJ2-4; the table calls TRBD1, which could not be checked here. TRBV1 is marked as a pseudogene. CDR3 length: 17 residues. The CDR3 loop reads CTSSQRGRGDDKNIQYF. The CDR3 DNA follows: TGCACCAGCAGCCAAAGGGGCAGGGGTGATGACAAAAACATTCAGTACTTC.

The chain recombines TRBV10-2 with TRBJ1-4, with 7 nucleotides matching TRBD1. With V trimmed by 5 bases and J by 10 bases, 10 bases remained unmatched. Germline CDR1 WSHSY, CDR2 SAAADI. CDR3 length: 14 amino acids. CDR3 DNA sequence: TGCGCCAGCAGTCGGGACAGTCGGGAATCAAAACTGTTTTTT. It codes for CASSRDSRESKLFF.

This chain joins TRBV4-1 and TRBJ2-3; 9 bases map to TRBD2. Germline CDR1 MGHRA, CDR2 YSYEKL. V shed 0 bases, J shed 3 bases, and the junction held 4 bases outside the gene matches. The CDR3 totals 16 residues. CDR3 in DNA: TGCGCCAGCAGCCAAGAGTGGAGCGGGGGGACAGATACGCAGTATTTT. Protein: CASSQEWSGGTDTQYF.

A few counts support this clone. The CDR3 reads CSVEDVGARDNEQFF. The DNA of the CDR3 is TGCAGCGTTGAAGATGTGGGGGCTAGGGACAATGAGCAGTTCTTC. This chain uses TRBV29-1 with TRBJ2-1; weak D call: TRBD1 (6 bases). Germline CDR1 SQVTM, CDR2 ANQGSEA. The ends were cut back, 0 bases at V and 5 bases at J, with 14 bases in the middle. CDR3 length equals 15 residues.

The V call is TRBV7-9, the J call TRBJ1-1; D uncertain. V lost 4 bases and J lost 1, with 7 bases in between. Germline values: CDR1 SEHNR, CDR2 FQNEAQ (reference sequence). The CDR3 contains 13 residues. Here the CDR3 DNA reads TGTGCCAGCAGCTCTCAGGCGAACACTGAAGCTTTCTTT. Its translation: CASSSQANTEAFF.